This is a list of T cell receptor beta chains from one sample in a study of T cell changes during pregnancy in multiple sclerosis. Profiling relied on immunoSEQ multiplex PCR, and the TCRdb table lists in-frame clones only, not all of them. The repertoire holds 40,000 to 50,000 clones, with 90% as singletons. The sequencing here drew on CD8+ T cells from peripheral blood mononuclear cells, taken in the third trimester of pregnancy. These receptor sequences come from a female donor with multiple sclerosis, enrolled in a pregnancy study. Each CDR3 is given without its conserved first and last residue.

>TRBJ2-3|TRBV7-2
ASSWERTTPGDTQY
>TRBJ1-1|TRBV28
ATEQGQNTEAF
>TRBJ2-1|TRBV9
ASSVGSDEQF
>TRBJ2-3|TRBV19
ASSTLTGQFTDTQY
>TRBJ2-3|TRBV27
ASSSRTGGWDTQY
>TRBJ1-1|TRBV19
ASSIAMNTEAF
>TRBJ1-1|TRBV9
ASTPGGARTEAF
>TRBJ2-1|TRBV6-4
ASSPRDSSNEQF
>TRBJ2-5|TRBV5-4
ASSHGLAGPIQETQY
>TRBJ2-3|TRBV7-6
ASSLTPELTDTQY
>TRBJ2-3|TRBV2
ASSEEAGDTLTDTQY
>TRBJ2-7|TRBV30
AWSVIFSSYEQY
>TRBJ2-1|TRBV11-2
ASSLDGQGLNEQF
>TRBJ1-2|TRBV7-9
ASRLNRVDFYGYT
>TRBJ1-6|TRBV19
ASTERTGWNSPLH
>TRBJ2-5|TRBV13
ASSSGTDTGPGETQY
>TRBJ2-4|TRBV27
ASSHTGEDFSNIQY
>TRBJ2-5|TRBV28
ASSFILAGQETQY
>TRBJ2-7|TRBV12-5
ASALTGGANEQY
>TRBJ1-5|TRBV19
ASTLRGINQPQH
>TRBJ2-7|TRBV7-8
ASSMGQAYEQY
>TRBJ2-5|TRBV7-6
ASSFIDQETQY
>TRBJ1-2|TRBV10-3
AISGMKGVNYGYT
>TRBJ2-7|TRBV30
AWSLGAGAYEQY
>TRBJ2-5|TRBV9
ASSARDRETPRETQY
>TRBJ2-1|TRBV15
ATSRTTSGGFYNEQF
>TRBJ1-1|TRBV5-1
ASSFSDSMNTEAF
>TRBJ1-1|TRBV9
ASSPLGEGMNTEAF
>TRBJ2-7|TRBV6-4
ASSEASQPYEQY
>TRBJ2-7|TRBV5-8
ASSGRTSYEQY
>TRBJ1-2|TRBV7-9
ASSLAGTGIYGYT
>TRBJ2-6|TRBV7-6
ASSLMGGPNSGANVLT
>TRBJ2-7|TRBV28
ASSPYPGQGNEQY
>TRBJ2-6|TRBV28
ASSLKEVSGANVLT
>TRBJ2-1|TRBV6-4
ASSPTRGSYNEQF
>TRBJ2-1|TRBV14
ASRRELYNEQF
>TRBJ2-1|TRBV5-6
ASSPDRDRSAHEQF
>TRBJ2-7|TRBV19
ASSTEREQY